One sample yielded the 15 T cell receptor beta chains listed below, sequenced in a study of blood T cell repertoires in COVID-19. This table comes from immunoSEQ multiplex PCR, and its TCRdb copy is limited to in-frame clones, with some not included. The sample lists just under 150,000 clones; approximately 80% were seen once. Material for sequencing was peripheral blood. These receptors all come from a human donor in a cohort sampled during active COVID-19.

This clone was seen once. The chain links TRBV7-9 to TRBJ1-4; D unresolved. The germline gives CDR1 SEHNR, CDR2 FQNEAQ (reference sequence). This CDR3 is 13 amino acids long. V was clipped by 2 bases and J by 8 bases, with 9 bases between them. The CDR3 DNA reads as TGTGCCAGCAGCTTACGGGGAGGGGAAAAACTGTTTTTT. Translation: CASSLRGGEKLFF.

The V and J genes are TRBV11-2 and TRBJ2-7; maybe TRBD1 (5 bases). CDR3 length: 14 residues. Germline V CDR1 and CDR2: SGHAT, FQNNGV. V lost 3 bases and J 3 bases, leaving 12 bases between the germline ends. The CDR3 DNA follows: TGTGCCAGCAGCTTTTCTCCAGGGAACTACGAGCAGTACGTC. It translates to CASSFSPGNYEQYV.

The genes are TRBV2 and TRBJ2-7; D is possibly TRBD1 (6 bases). The V gene's germline CDR1 is SNHLY and CDR2 FYNNEI. The CDR3 spans 14 residues. The V end lost 2 bases, the J end lost 4 bases, and 12 bases lay between the germline ends. The CDR3 region has the DNA TGTGCCAGCAGTGAATGGCAGGGGCCATACGAGCAGTACGTC. It yields the protein CASSEWQGPYEQYV.

CDR3: CASSPNNGGTNEKLFF. In DNA form, the CDR3 reads TGTGCCAGCAGCCCCAATAACGGGGGAACTAATGAAAAACTGTTTTTT. The J gene is TRBJ1-4, the V gene TRBV28, with D perhaps TRBD1 (5 bases). V was shortened by 6 bases and J by 1 base, with 15 bases between the two germline ends. The CDR3 loop spans 16 amino acids. Per germline, CDR1 MDHEN and CDR2 SYDVKM.

V is TRBV28 and J is TRBJ2-7; 10 nucleotides align to TRBD1. The V and J ends lost 6 bases and 6 bases, in that order; junction bases with no gene match: 8. Germline V CDR1 and CDR2: MDHEN, SYDVKM. The CDR3 has 14 residues. The CDR3 spells CASSLAGTGVEQYV. The CDR3 DNA follows: TGTGCCAGCAGCCTGGCCGGGACAGGGGTCGAGCAGTACGTC.

The J gene is TRBJ1-1, the V gene TRBV6-5; D gene uncertain. Trimming stripped 8 bases from V and 8 bases from J, with 12 bases between. Germline CDR1 and CDR2: MNHEY and SVGAGI. The CDR3 contains 11 residues. DNA of the CDR3: TGTGCCAGCTTCACCGGGTTGGAAGCTTTCTTT. This translates into CASFTGLEAFF.

For the CDR3, the DNA is TGCGCCAGCAGCAGGGGTGGCACAGATACGCAGTATTTT. It translates to CASSRGGTDTQYF. This chain connects TRBV10-1 to TRBJ2-3, with a tentative D call TRBD1 (6 bases). CDR3 length: 13 amino acids. V was pared by 6 bases and J by 1 base, with 8 bases between. CDR1 is WNHNN, CDR2 SYGVQD, per germline (reference sequence).

This clone appeared once. V and J are TRBV7-2 and TRBJ1-1; a weak D match, TRBD1 (5 bases). V was shortened by 5 bases and J by 4 bases, with 14 bases between the two germline ends. Germline V lookup: CDR1 SGHTA, CDR2 FQGNSA. The CDR3 has 14 residues. CDR3 region: CASSPQAGSTEAFF. The CDR3 DNA is TGTGCCAGCAGCCCCCAAGCAGGGTCCACTGAAGCTTTCTTT.

There are many counts of this clone. This chain uses TRBV30 with TRBJ1-2, with 9 bases matching TRBD1. CDR1 and CDR2 from the germline V gene are GTSNPN and SVGIG (reference sequence). Trimming cost V 3 bases and J 8 bases; bases outside gene matches: 4. The CDR3 loop spans 12 amino acids. CDR3 nucleotides: TGTGCCTGGAGCACAGGGGGCGCGGGCTACACCTTC. This encodes CAWSTGGAGYTF.

The chain recombines TRBV6-5 with TRBJ1-2; TRBD1 might be the D (5 bases). Trimming cost V 6 bases and J 8 bases, with 16 bases left between them. The CDR3 extends over 13 amino acids. Germline CDR1 and CDR2: MNHEY and SVGAGI. CDR3 in amino acids: CASSRDGFRGYTF. The CDR3 nucleotides are TGTGCCAGCAGCAGGGATGGTTTTCGCGGCTACACCTTC.

CDR3 amino acids: CASSFAGGSYEQYF. The CDR3 region has the DNA TGTGCCAGCAGCTTTGCGGGGGGGTCCTACGAGCAGTACTTC. The chain has TRBV7-9 and TRBJ2-7, with 9 bases that match TRBD2. Germline CDR1 and CDR2: SEHNR and FQNEAQ (reference sequence). The V gene end was trimmed by 3 bases and the J gene end by 1 base; junction bases not matched to a gene: 1. The CDR3 has 14 residues.

The rearrangement joins TRBV21-1 to TRBJ1-5; TRBD1 reflects the table's D call only, with no check against the DNA. TRBV21-1 is deemed a pseudogene. The CDR3 spans 15 residues. This chain's CDR3 is CASSKRDNPPEPQHF. CDR3 bases: TGTGCCAGCAGCAAAAGGGACAACCCGCCTGAGCCCCAGCATTTT.

CDR3 sequence (DNA): TGTGCCAGTAGCTCTTGGGGCCTTAAGAGCTATGGCTACACCTTC. Translated, it gives CASSSWGLKSYGYTF. The chain recombines TRBV19 with TRBJ1-2; TRBD1 is a possible D gene (5 bases). V dropped 6 bases and J dropped 4 bases, with 18 bases sitting between them. The CDR3 is 15 amino acids. The germline gives CDR1 LNHDA, CDR2 SQIVND (reference sequence).

This chain uses TRBV5-1 with TRBJ2-2; 7 bases match TRBD1. With V trimmed by 4 bases and J by 5 bases, 11 bases remained unmatched. Germline lookup yields CDR1 SGHRS and CDR2 YFSETQ. The CDR3 runs to 16 residues. The chain's CDR3 is CASSPPGQFSTGELFF. For the CDR3, the DNA is TGCGCCAGCAGCCCTCCGGGACAGTTTAGTACCGGGGAGCTGTTTTTT.

The rearrangement links TRBV11-2 to TRBJ2-7; 8 nucleotides line up with TRBD1. Germline loops: CDR1 SGHAT, CDR2 FQNNGV. This CDR3 is 15 amino acids long. With 1 base clipped from V and 6 bases from J, the junction kept 8 bases outside the gene matches. The CDR3 is CASSLGGTGSGEQYV. The CDR3 DNA reads as TGTGCCAGCAGCTTAGGTGGGACAGGCTCGGGCGAGCAGTACGTC.